The 16 T cell receptor beta chains reported below all come from one sample, sequenced in a study of CD8 T cells in Susac syndrome. Random hexamers served to reverse transcribe roughly 0.45 to 1 ug RNA. TCRdb recomputed calls from the immunoSEQ multiplex PCR reads with MiXCR, one row per CDR3 protein. The sample lists about 150,000 distinct CDR3 sequences, 90% to 97% seen once, with roughly 0.12% in the top ten. The specimen sequenced was CD4+ T cells from PBMCs. These receptor sequences come from a human donor with Susac syndrome.

This clonotype was recorded only once. The rearrangement uses TRBV28 and TRBJ2-7; no clear D. CDR1 is MDHEN and CDR2 is SYDVKM in the germline V gene. Trimming took off 2 bases at V and 5 bases at J, with 10 bases between the two ends. The CDR3 has 13 residues. DNA for the CDR3: TGTGCCAGCAGTTTAGGATCTGAGAACGAGCAGTACTTC. Translated: CASSLGSENEQYF.

This clonotype is a singleton in its sample. V and J are TRBV15 and TRBJ2-4; D uncertain. This CDR3 comprises 16 residues. Trimming took off 0 bases at V and 7 bases at J, with 16 bases between the two ends. CDR1 and CDR2 from the germline V gene are LNHNV and YYDKDF (reference sequence). The CDR3 reads CATSRERGHRRNIQYF. Written as DNA, the CDR3 is TGTGCCACCAGCAGAGAGCGTGGCCATAGGCGGAACATTCAGTACTTC.

The V and J genes are TRBV7-2 and TRBJ2-7, with 8 positions matching TRBD2. The V gene's germline CDR1 is SGHTA and CDR2 FQGNSA. The ends lost 8 bases at V and 2 bases at J; junction bases unmatched: 17. CDR3 length: 17 residues. DNA of the CDR3: TGTGCCAGCGATTGGGGGAGTAGCGGGACCACAGCCTACGAGCAGTACTTC. Its translation is CASDWGSSGTTAYEQYF.

The J gene is TRBJ1-1, the V gene TRBV4-1; TRBD1 matches 9 bases. Germline V CDR1 and CDR2: MGHRA, YSYEKL. The CDR3 contains 14 residues. With 7 bases clipped from V and 5 bases from J, the junction kept 8 bases outside the gene matches. The chain's CDR3 is CASTPQGAGTEAFF. The CDR3 region has the DNA TGCGCCAGCACCCCACAGGGGGCAGGGACTGAAGCTTTCTTT.

The chain couples TRBV2 to TRBJ2-7, with 9 bases lining up with TRBD1. The V gene end was trimmed by 9 bases and the J gene end by 3 bases; junction bases not matched to a gene: 6. The CDR3 is 13 residues long. Germline-derived CDR1 and CDR2 are SNHLY and FYNNEI. CDR3 in amino acids: CASGTGPFYEQYF. DNA for the CDR3: TGTGCCAGTGGGACAGGGCCCTTCTACGAGCAGTACTTC.

This chain connects TRBV15 to TRBJ2-7; D perhaps matches TRBD1 (7 bases). Trimming shortened V by 3 bases and J by 3 bases, and 12 bases separated the two germline ends. The CDR3 contains 14 residues. Looked up from germline, CDR1 is LNHNV and CDR2 is YYDKDF (reference sequence). The CDR3 sequence is CATSSRQGGYEQYF. The CDR3 DNA reads TGTGCCACCAGCAGTAGACAGGGAGGCTACGAGCAGTACTTC.

This CDR3 is CASSSKGQGARLTQYF. The DNA for the CDR3 is TGTGCCAGCAGCTCGAAGGGACAGGGGGCGCGGTTGACCCAGTACTTC. The rearrangement joins TRBV5-4 to TRBJ2-5; TRBD1 agrees at 12 bases. This CDR3 comprises 16 residues. J gave up 7 bases and V 3 bases, and 10 bases lay outside the gene matches. Per germline, CDR1 SGHNT and CDR2 YYREEE (reference sequence).

The chain has TRBV20-1 and TRBJ2-2; 9 positions match TRBD1. In germline, CDR1 is DFQATT, CDR2 SNEGSKA (reference sequence). Germline trimming cut 3 bases from V and 3 bases from J; bases unmatched to any gene: 8. This CDR3 contains 16 residues. The CDR3 region is CSASRTGAKYTGELFF. CDR3 DNA: TGCAGTGCTAGTAGGACAGGGGCTAAGTACACCGGGGAGCTGTTTTTT.

The V call is TRBV29-1, the J call TRBJ2-4; the match to TRBD1 covers 7 bases. This CDR3 region has 14 residues. Germline CDR1 SQVTM, CDR2 ANQGSEA. Trimming removed 6 bases from V and 0 bases from J; junction bases left unmatched: 5. The CDR3 sequence: CSVTGAGAKNIQYF. The DNA of the CDR3 is TGCAGCGTCACAGGGGCTGGAGCCAAAAACATTCAGTACTTC.

This sequence joins TRBV29-1 and TRBJ2-7; D unresolved. Germline V gene lookup returns CDR1 SQVTM and CDR2 ANQGSEA. Deletions cut 6 bases from V and 2 bases from J, with 11 bases between. The CDR3 sequence is 12 residues long. As DNA, the CDR3 is TGCAGCGTGGTAGGTCAACCCTACGAGCAGTACTTC. It codes for CSVVGQPYEQYF.

V is TRBV10-3 and J is TRBJ2-1; D not resolved. CDR3 length equals 11 residues. Between the trimmed V and J ends, which lost 4 bases and 7 bases, there was a span of 5 bases. Germline CDR1 ENHRY, CDR2 SYGVKD. CDR3 sequence: CAISAANEQFF. The CDR3 DNA reads as TGTGCCATCAGTGCCGCGAATGAGCAGTTCTTC.

This sequence joins TRBV12-3 or TRBV12-4 and TRBJ1-5; 7 bases map to TRBD1. The CDR3 loop spans 14 amino acids. V lost 7 bases to trimming and J lost 4 bases; unmatched junction nucleotides: 7. The CDR3 here is CASTTDRVNQPQHF. The CDR3, as DNA: TGTGCCAGCACTACCGACAGGGTGAATCAGCCCCAGCATTTT.

The CDR3 loop is CASSLGTGGRETQYF. CDR3 DNA sequence: TGTGCCAGCAGCTTAGGGACAGGGGGCAGAGAGACCCAGTACTTC. This rearrangement joins TRBV7-9 to TRBJ2-5; 11 bases align to TRBD1. The CDR3 runs to 15 residues. Looked up from germline, CDR1 is SEHNR and CDR2 is FQNEAQ (reference sequence). V trimming: 1 base; J trimming: 4 bases; junction bases outside the gene matches: 2.

The rearrangement joins TRBV9 to TRBJ1-2, with 8 bases matching TRBD1. This CDR3 has 15 residues. In germline, CDR1 is SGDLS, CDR2 YYNGEE. After removal of 9 bases from V and 2 bases from J, the junction contained 12 bases not matched to a gene. The CDR3 spells CATSRGQGVNYGYTF. In nucleotides, the CDR3 is TGTGCCACCAGTCGAGGACAGGGAGTGAACTATGGCTACACCTTC.

The CDR3 here is CASSPRVPVEAQETQYF. In DNA, the CDR3 is TGTGCCAGCAGCCCCCGCGTCCCAGTGGAGGCTCAAGAGACCCAGTACTTC. The J gene is TRBJ2-5, the V gene TRBV4-2; D perhaps matches TRBD2 (5 bases). CDR1 LGHNA and CDR2 YNFKEQ come from the germline V gene. Trimming pared 4 bases from V and 2 bases from J, leaving 20 bases between. This CDR3 has 17 amino acids.

The chain uses TRBV11-2 and TRBJ1-1; a possible D gene is TRBD1 (5 bases). Trimming pared 1 base from V and 5 bases from J, leaving 11 bases between. CDR3 size: 14 residues. Looked up from germline, CDR1 is SGHAT and CDR2 is FQNNGV. CDR3 coding DNA: TGTGCCAGCAGCTTAGTCACGGGGGAGACTGAAGCTTTCTTT. It is translated as CASSLVTGETEAFF.